These 4 T cell receptor beta chains originate from one sample sequenced in a study of blood T cell repertoires in COVID-19. Assay used: immunoSEQ multiplex PCR; TCRdb lists only in-frame clones, some missing. The table records a few hundred thousand clones, just under 90% of them present only once. The material sequenced was peripheral blood. The receptors shown here come from a man between 60 and 75 years old who had recovered from COVID-19.

This clone showed up just once. The chain couples TRBV28 to TRBJ1-2; the match to TRBD1 covers 11 bases. J was trimmed by 6 bases and V by 5 bases; bases with no gene match: 8. Germline CDR1 reads MDHEN; CDR2 reads SYDVKM. This CDR3 spans 15 amino acids. This CDR3 is CASSLGTGGLHGYTF. The DNA for the CDR3 is TGTGCCAGCAGTCTGGGGACAGGGGGACTCCATGGCTACACCTTC.

The V and J genes are TRBV4-3 and TRBJ1-2; 8 bases map to TRBD1. Germline CDR1 and CDR2: LGHNA and YSLEER. V lost 1 base to trimming and J lost 4 bases; unmatched junction nucleotides: 5. CDR3 length: 15 amino acids. The DNA for the CDR3 is TGCGCCAGCAGCCAAGTTACAGGGGGGACCTATGGCTACACCTTC. This sequence encodes CASSQVTGGTYGYTF.

CDR3 region: CASSQEAGEVLEKLFF. The CDR3 nucleotides are TGTGCCAGCAGCCAAGAAGCCGGGGAAGTCCTCGAAAAACTGTTTTTT. The chain employs TRBV4-2 and TRBJ1-4; D uncertain. With 0 bases removed from V and 8 bases from J, the gap between germline ends came to 16 bases. The CDR3 is 16 amino acids. Germline assignment: CDR1 LGHNA and CDR2 YNFKEQ.

Only one count was recorded for this clone. The genes are TRBV5-1 and TRBJ2-3, with 8 bases that match TRBD1. Trimming cost V 5 bases and J 7 bases; bases outside gene matches: 3. Germline loops: CDR1 SGHRS, CDR2 YFSETQ. CDR3 size: 12 residues. The CDR3 loop reads CASSQGAYTQYF. DNA for the CDR3: TGCGCCAGCAGTCAGGGGGCGTATACGCAGTATTTT. Looking up the rest from reference TRBV5-1 and TRBJ2-3 gives the full variable domain: KAGVTQTPRYLIKTRGQQVTLSCSPISGHRSVSWYQQTPGQGLQFLFEYFSETQRNKGNFPGRFSGRQFSNSRSEMNVSTLELGDSALYLCASSQGAYTQYFGPGTRLTVL.